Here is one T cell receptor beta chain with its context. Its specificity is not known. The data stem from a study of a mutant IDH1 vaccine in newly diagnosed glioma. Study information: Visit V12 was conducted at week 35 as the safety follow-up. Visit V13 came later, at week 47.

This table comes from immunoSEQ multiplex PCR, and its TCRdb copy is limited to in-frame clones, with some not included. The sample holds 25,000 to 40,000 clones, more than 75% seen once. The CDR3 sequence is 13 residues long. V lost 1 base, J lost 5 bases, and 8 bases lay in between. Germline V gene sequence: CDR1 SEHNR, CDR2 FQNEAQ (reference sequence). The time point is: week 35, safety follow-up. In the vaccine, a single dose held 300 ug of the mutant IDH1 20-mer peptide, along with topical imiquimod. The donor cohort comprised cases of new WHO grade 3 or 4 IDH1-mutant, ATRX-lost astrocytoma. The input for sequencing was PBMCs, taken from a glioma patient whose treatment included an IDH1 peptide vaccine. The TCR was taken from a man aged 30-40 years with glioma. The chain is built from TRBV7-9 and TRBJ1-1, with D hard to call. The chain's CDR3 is CASSLDPGTEAFF. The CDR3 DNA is TGTGCCAGCAGCTTAGATCCGGGAACTGAAGCTTTCTTT.